The 24 T cell receptor beta chains presented below share a single source sample, sequenced in a study of Tregs in tolerant kidney transplant recipients. Some clones are missing from TCRdb's copy, which holds only in-frame ones; the method was immunoSEQ multiplex PCR. The sample totals tens of thousands of clones. The specimen was CD8+ T cells from blood, collected before the transplant. These receptors all stem from a human donor who received a combined kidney and bone marrow transplant.

Of note for this clone: The missing CDR3 end, 3 residues past where the read stops, is filled in from the germline J gene. J is TRBJ1-2 and V is TRBV19; the D gene is possibly TRBD1 (6 bases). V was clipped by 0 bases and J by 6 bases, with 20 bases between them. This CDR3 comprises 17 residues. Germline V gives CDR1 LNHDA, CDR2 SQIVND (reference sequence). Incomplete CDR3 DNA: TGTGCCAGTAGTATAGACTCCGAACAGTGGGGGCCAGATGGC. This encodes CASSIDSEQWGPDG. The entire CDR3 is CASSIDSEQWGPDGYTF.

On this clone itself: The CDR3 is cut off 3 residues early in the read; its end comes from the germline J gene. The chain has TRBV7-9 and TRBJ2-1; D is tentatively TRBD1 or TRBD2 (5 bases each). The CDR3 length is 14 residues. The V end was cut by 5 bases, the J end by 7 bases, with 15 bases between. The germline gives CDR1 SEHNR, CDR2 FQNEAQ (reference sequence). CDR3 DNA (partial): TGTGCCAGCAGCCCCACAGGAGGAAGGAATGAG. Encoded protein: CASSPTGGRNE. The entire CDR3 protein is CASSPTGGRNEQFF.

Points on this clone: The observed sequence ends 3 residues before the CDR3 terminus, with the missing tail filled in from the germline J gene. The chain recombines TRBV20-1 with TRBJ1-5, with 7 bases that match TRBD1. The CDR3 runs 14 residues. V trimming: 0 bases; J trimming: 6 bases; junction bases outside the gene matches: 5. CDR1 is DFQATT and CDR2 is SNEGSKA in the germline V gene (reference sequence). The CDR3 bases that were read are TGCAGTGCTAGAGACAGGGGGTTTGGTCAGCCC. Amino acid sequence: CSARDRGFGQP. The full CDR3 sequence reads CSARDRGFGQPQHF.

Details on this clone: The CDR3 end falls 3 residues outside the read, so it is completed with the germline J gene. The J gene is TRBJ1-2, the V gene TRBV30; the match to TRBD1 covers 9 bases. The germline V gene has CDR1 GTSNPN and CDR2 SVGIG (reference sequence). The CDR3 consists of 15 residues. The sequenced part of the CDR3 DNA is TGTGCCTGGAGTGTACATGGAGACAGGGGGTCCGGC. As protein: CAWSVHGDRGSG. The complete CDR3 reads CAWSVHGDRGSGYTF.

Note on this clone: The CDR3 extends 3 residues past the end of the read, so its final part is completed from the germline J gene. The chain employs TRBV6-2 or TRBV6-3 and TRBJ1-1; D gene uncertain. The germline V and J ends were trimmed by 6 bases and 4 bases, with 15 bases remaining between them. This CDR3 region has 14 residues. Germline-derived CDR1 and CDR2 are MNHEY and SVGEGT. CDR3 sequence: CASSSQPSGTEAFF. CDR3 DNA, as far as it was read: TGTGCCAGCAGCTCACAGCCGTCAGGCACTGAA.

Details on this clone: The read falls 3 residues short of the CDR3 end, and the missing part is taken from the germline J gene. The chain is built from TRBV29-1 and TRBJ2-7; 10 bases agree with TRBD2. Germline V gene sequence: CDR1 SQVTM, CDR2 ANQGSEA. The CDR3 loop spans 13 amino acids. V was clipped by 4 bases and J by 6 bases; unmatched bases: 6. The part of the CDR3 DNA that was read is TGCAGCGTTGGAGCGGGAGGGCTTCGCGAG. Translated: CSVGAGGLRE. The entire CDR3 reads CSVGAGGLREQYF.

For this clone: Sequencing ends 3 residues short of the CDR3 end; the germline J gene provides the rest. The chain uses TRBV20-1 and TRBJ1-2; weak D call: TRBD1 (6 bases). In germline, CDR1 is DFQATT, CDR2 SNEGSKA (reference sequence). This CDR3 contains 13 residues. The ends were cut back, 3 bases at V and 4 bases at J, with 12 bases in the middle. CDR3 amino acids: CSARSGGLYGYTF. CDR3 DNA (partial): TGCAGTGCTAGGAGTGGGGGCCTCTATGGC.

In regard to this clone: The CDR3 end is not reached by the read, which stops 3 residues before it; the germline J gene fills it in. This rearrangement joins TRBV20-1 to TRBJ2-7; 7 bases map to TRBD2. Germline V lookup: CDR1 DFQATT, CDR2 SNEGSKA (reference sequence). The CDR3 length is 15 residues. The junction had 9 bases not matched to a gene; V was cut back by 1 base and J by 3 bases. The sequenced part of the CDR3 DNA is TGCAGTGCTAGAGTGGTGGGAGGGGTGGGCTACGAG. It is translated as CSARVVGGVGYE. The full CDR3 protein is CSARVVGGVGYEQYF.

A remark on this clone: The CDR3 end is not reached by the read, which stops 3 residues before it; the germline J gene fills it in. This chain uses TRBV6-1 with TRBJ1-2; 9 positions match TRBD1. J gave up 7 bases and V 3 bases, and 9 bases lay outside the gene matches. The CDR3 has 15 amino acids. Germline V gene sequence: CDR1 MNHNS, CDR2 SASEGT. The CDR3 reads CASSEDRGWAGGYTF. Partial CDR3 DNA: TGTGCCAGCAGTGAGGACAGGGGTTGGGCTGGTGGC.

Notes on this clone: The read terminates 3 residues ahead of where the CDR3 ends, so the germline J gene completes it. The chain links TRBV20-1 to TRBJ2-1, with TRBD2 matching 13 bases. This CDR3 comprises 15 residues. After removal of 6 bases from V and 3 bases from J, the junction contained 5 bases not matched to a gene. CDR1 is DFQATT, CDR2 SNEGSKA, per germline (reference sequence). This chain's CDR3 is CSATTSGRIYNEQFF. Partial CDR3 DNA: TGCAGTGCGACGACTAGCGGGAGGATCTACAATGAG.

As regards this clone: The read ends 3 residues early relative to the CDR3; the germline J gene fills the gap. This sequence joins TRBV7-8 and TRBJ2-1, with 14 bases fitting TRBD2. V gave up 6 bases and J gave up 6 bases; unmatched junction bases: 4. CDR3 length: 15 residues. Germline V gives CDR1 SGHVS, CDR2 FQNEAQ. CDR3 in amino acids: CASSFGLAGGNEQFF. The CDR3 DNA, read in part, is TGTGCCAGCAGTTTCGGACTAGCGGGAGGCAATGAG.

Note on this clone: The CDR3 end lies 3 residues beyond the end of the read and is filled in from the germline J gene. J is TRBJ1-6 and V is TRBV13; 8 bases match TRBD1. The CDR3 spans 14 residues. Germline CDR1 and CDR2: PRHDT and FYEKMQ (reference sequence). The V and J ends lost 5 bases and 7 bases, in that order; junction bases with no gene match: 4. CDR3 bases read: TGTGCCAGCAGCATGGGGACAGGAAATTCACCC. Translating gives CASSMGTGNSP. The whole CDR3 sequence reads CASSMGTGNSPLHF.

Comment on this clone: The DNA ends 3 residues before the CDR3 does, and the rest of the CDR3 is filled in from the germline J gene. The chain links TRBV28 to TRBJ1-5; D may be TRBD1 (6 bases). Trimming removed 5 bases at V and 0 bases at J, with 17 bases between. Germline CDR1 is MDHEN and CDR2 is SYDVKM. The CDR3 loop spans 17 amino acids. CDR3 bases read: TGTGCCAGCAGTCTTGCAGGGGAGGCATATAGCAATCAGCCC. Encoded protein: CASSLAGEAYSNQP. The full CDR3 protein is CASSLAGEAYSNQPQHF.

Worth noting for this clone: The CDR3 end lies 3 residues beyond the end of the read and is filled in from the germline J gene. The J gene is TRBJ2-7, the V gene TRBV19, with 8 bases fitting TRBD1. The CDR3 runs 13 residues. Germline CDR1 and CDR2: LNHDA and SQIVND (reference sequence). The V gene end was trimmed by 5 bases and the J gene end by 1 base; junction bases not matched to a gene: 1. Here the CDR3 reads CASSDRGSYEQYF. The sequenced CDR3 bases are TGTGCCAGTAGTGACAGGGGTTCCTACGAG.

Notes on this clone: The sequence runs out 3 residues before the end of the CDR3; the remainder is reconstructed from the germline J gene. The chain couples TRBV5-1 to TRBJ1-2, with TRBD1 identical over 7 bases. This CDR3 comprises 14 residues. Germline V gene lookup returns CDR1 SGHRS and CDR2 YFSETQ. The CDR3 sequence is CASSLRQGGWSYTF. The sequenced part of the CDR3 DNA is TGCGCCAGCAGTCTCCGACAGGGTGGATGGAGC.

Concerning this clone itself: Sequencing ends 3 residues short of the CDR3 end; the germline J gene provides the rest. The chain employs TRBV10-2 and TRBJ2-7; no clear D gene. The germline gives CDR1 WSHSY, CDR2 SAAADI. The CDR3 spans 14 residues. V was cut by 5 bases and J by 0 bases, with 11 bases left in between. CDR3: CASSMASSSYEQYF. CDR3 DNA, as far as it was read: TGCGCCAGCAGTATGGCCTCGAGCTCCTACGAG.

The CDR3 DNA, read in part, is TGTGCCAGCAGCCGTGACAGGGTCTACGAG. This codes for CASSRDRVYE. The CDR3 in full is CASSRDRVYEQYF. The rearrangement joins TRBV5-6 to TRBJ2-7, with TRBD1 matching 7 bases. The read stops 3 residues short of the end of the CDR3; the missing end is completed from the germline J gene. The CDR3 length is 13 residues. Germline lookup yields CDR1 SGHDT and CDR2 YYEEEE. The trim removed 4 bases at V and 3 bases at J, leaving 4 bases unmatched. The full variable domain, its missing parts supplied by reference TRBV5-6 and TRBJ2-7, is DAGVTQSPTHLIKTRGQQVTLRCSPKSGHDTVSWYQQALGQGPQFIFQYYEEEERQRGNFPDRFSGHQFPNYSSELNVNALLLGDSALYLCASSRDRVYEQYFGPGTRLTVT.

The sequenced part of the CDR3 DNA is TGCAGTGCTATGTTGGGGACAGGGGGCTACGAG. It yields the protein CSAMLGTGGYE. The CDR3 in full is CSAMLGTGGYEQYF. The chain recombines TRBV20-1 with TRBJ2-7, with 11 bases lining up with TRBD1. With the read ending 3 residues before the CDR3 end, the germline J gene is used to fill in that end. Germline CDR1 DFQATT, CDR2 SNEGSKA (reference sequence). The CDR3 extends over 14 amino acids. The ends lost 4 bases at V and 3 bases at J; junction bases unmatched: 5.

With regard to this clone: From the germline J gene comes the end of the CDR3, since the read stops 3 residues before it. The V gene is TRBV29-1, the J gene TRBJ1-1, with a tentative D call TRBD1 (6 bases). This CDR3 is built from 13 residues. The germline V and J ends were trimmed by 6 bases and 3 bases, with 14 bases remaining between them. CDR1 and CDR2 (germline): SQVTM, ANQGSEA. CDR3 DNA (partial): TGCAGCGTCCTTCCGACAGGTCACACTGAA. Translated, it gives CSVLPTGHTE. The whole CDR3 sequence is CSVLPTGHTEAFF.

Concerning this clone: The read ends 3 residues before the CDR3 terminus; that terminus is restored from the germline J gene. This sequence joins TRBV19 and TRBJ1-2; 9 bases are a match to TRBD1. J was trimmed by 4 bases and V by 10 bases; bases with no gene match: 4. The CDR3 is made up of 12 amino acids. Germline CDR1 LNHDA, CDR2 SQIVND (reference sequence). This CDR3 is CATATGGYGYTF. The DNA read from the CDR3 is TGTGCCACTGCGACAGGGGGCTATGGC.

Concerning this clone: The CDR3 end is not reached by the read, which stops 3 residues before it; the germline J gene fills it in. The chain employs TRBV29-1 and TRBJ2-5, with D hard to call. The CDR3 sequence is 16 residues long. The V end was cut by 2 bases, the J end by 1 base, with 17 bases between. Germline CDR1 reads SQVTM; CDR2 reads ANQGSEA. The CDR3: CSVESTENTPQETQYF. The sequenced CDR3 bases are TGCAGCGTTGAATCCACAGAAAACACCCCCCAAGAGACC.

Points on this clone: The read ends 3 residues early relative to the CDR3; the germline J gene fills the gap. The chain uses TRBV5-1 and TRBJ1-5; 8 bases are a match to TRBD1. Germline V gene data show CDR1 as SGHRS and CDR2 as YFSETQ. After removal of 4 bases from V and 0 bases from J, the junction contained 3 bases not matched to a gene. This CDR3 contains 15 residues. CDR3 bases read: TGCGCCAGCAGCCTAGGACAGGGTAGCAATCAGCCC. This encodes CASSLGQGSNQP. The full-length CDR3 reads as CASSLGQGSNQPQHF.

On this clone itself: The read ends 3 residues before the CDR3 terminus; that terminus is restored from the germline J gene. V usage is TRBV7-9 and J usage is TRBJ1-1; a possible D gene is TRBD1 (6 bases). V was clipped by 0 bases and J by 1 base, with 9 bases between them. Germline values: CDR1 SEHNR, CDR2 FQNEAQ (reference sequence). This CDR3 has 15 residues. The DNA read from the CDR3 is TGTGCCAGCAGCTTAGCGCAGGGGAAGAACACTGAA. Translating gives CASSLAQGKNTE. From start to end, the CDR3 is CASSLAQGKNTEAFF.

About this clone itself: Read data end 3 residues before the CDR3 end; the end is taken from the germline J gene. This chain links TRBV19 with TRBJ2-1; TRBD2 might be the D (6 bases). Looked up from germline, CDR1 is LNHDA and CDR2 is SQIVND (reference sequence). Trimming removed 9 bases from V and 5 bases from J, with 17 bases in between. The CDR3 loop spans 14 amino acids. The part of the CDR3 DNA that was read is TGTGCCAGCCATATGGGGGGTGTCAACAATGAG. Protein: CASHMGGVNNE. The CDR3 reads in full as CASHMGGVNNEQFF. The full variable domain, completed using reference TRBV19 and TRBJ2-1, is DGGITQSPKYLFRKEGQNVTLSCEQNLNHDAMYWYRQDPGQGLRLIYYSQIVNDFQKGDIAEGYSVSREKKESFPLTVTSAQKNPTAFYLCASHMGGVNNEQFFGPGTRLTVL.